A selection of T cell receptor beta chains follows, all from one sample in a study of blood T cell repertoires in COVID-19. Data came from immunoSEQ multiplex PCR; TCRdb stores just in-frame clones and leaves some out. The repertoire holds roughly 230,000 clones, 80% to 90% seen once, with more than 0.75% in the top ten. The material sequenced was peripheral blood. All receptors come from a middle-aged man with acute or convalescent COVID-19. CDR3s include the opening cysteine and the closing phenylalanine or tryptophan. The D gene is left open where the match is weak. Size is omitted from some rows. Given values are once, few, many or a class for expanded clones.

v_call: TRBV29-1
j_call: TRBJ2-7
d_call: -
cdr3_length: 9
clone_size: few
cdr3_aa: CSVIREQYF
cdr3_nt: TGCAGCGTAATCAGGGAGCAGTACTTC

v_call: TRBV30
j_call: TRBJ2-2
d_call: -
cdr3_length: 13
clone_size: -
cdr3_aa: CAWSAYSTGELFF
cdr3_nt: TGTGCCTGGTCCGCTTACTCCACCGGGGAGCTGTTTTTT

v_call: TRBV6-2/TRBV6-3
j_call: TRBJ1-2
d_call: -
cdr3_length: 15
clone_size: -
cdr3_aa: CASSPRAGYTYGYTF
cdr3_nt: TGTGCCAGCAGTCCCCGAGCAGGTTACACCTATGGCTACACCTTC

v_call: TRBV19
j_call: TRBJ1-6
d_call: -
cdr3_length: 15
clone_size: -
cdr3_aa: CASSPGEVEGSPLHF
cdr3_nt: TGTGCCAGTAGCCCCGGGGAGGTGGAAGGTTCACCCCTCCACTTT

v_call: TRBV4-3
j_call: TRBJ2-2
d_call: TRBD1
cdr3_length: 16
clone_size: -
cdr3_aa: CASSQDPTGMNGELFF
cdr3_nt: TGCGCCAGCAGCCAAGATCCGACAGGGATGAACGGGGAGCTGTTTTTT

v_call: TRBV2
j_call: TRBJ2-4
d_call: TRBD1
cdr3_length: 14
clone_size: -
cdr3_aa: CASSMTGGEDIQYF
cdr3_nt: TGTGCCAGCAGCATGACAGGGGGAGAGGACATTCAGTACTTC

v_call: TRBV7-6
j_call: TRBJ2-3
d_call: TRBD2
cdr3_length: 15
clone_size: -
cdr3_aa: CASSLVFTSGGTQYF
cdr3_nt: TGTGCCAGCAGCTTAGTATTCACTAGCGGAGGTACGCAGTATTTT

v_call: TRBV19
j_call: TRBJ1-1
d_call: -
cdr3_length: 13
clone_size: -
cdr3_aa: CASSMTRWAEAFF
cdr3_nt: TGTGCCAGTAGTATGACTCGGTGGGCTGAAGCTTTCTTT

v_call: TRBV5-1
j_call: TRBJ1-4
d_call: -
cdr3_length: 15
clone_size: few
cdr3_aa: CASAPGGKASEKLFF
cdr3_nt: TGCGCCAGCGCTCCCGGAGGGAAGGCGAGTGAAAAACTGTTTTTT

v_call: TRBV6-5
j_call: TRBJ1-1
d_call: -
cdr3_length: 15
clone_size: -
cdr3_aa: CASSFNRDLVTEAFF
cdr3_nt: TGTGCCAGCAGTTTCAACCGGGACTTAGTCACTGAAGCTTTCTTT

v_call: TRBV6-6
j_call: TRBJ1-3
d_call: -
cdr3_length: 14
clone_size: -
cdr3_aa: CASSSTGPGNTIYF
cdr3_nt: TGTGCCAGCAGTTCAACAGGGCCGGGAAACACCATATATTTT

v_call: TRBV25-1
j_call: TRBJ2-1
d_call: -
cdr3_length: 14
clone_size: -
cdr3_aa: CASSVNVALGEQFF
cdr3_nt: TGTGCCAGCAGTGTTAATGTAGCCCTGGGTGAGCAGTTCTTC

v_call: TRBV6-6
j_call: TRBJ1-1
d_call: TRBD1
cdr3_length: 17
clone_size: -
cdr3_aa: CASSPRTGTTSYAEAFF
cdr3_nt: TGTGCCAGCAGTCCACGGACAGGGACGACCTCGTACGCTGAAGCTTTCTTT

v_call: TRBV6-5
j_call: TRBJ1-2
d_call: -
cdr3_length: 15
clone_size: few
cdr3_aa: CASRSLGGETYGYTF
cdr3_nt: TGTGCCAGCAGGTCCCTTGGGGGGGAAACCTATGGCTACACCTTC

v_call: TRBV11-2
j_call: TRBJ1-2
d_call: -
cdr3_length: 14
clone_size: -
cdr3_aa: CASSFPGFNYGYTF
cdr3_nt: TGTGCCAGCAGCTTTCCGGGATTTAACTATGGCTACACCTTC

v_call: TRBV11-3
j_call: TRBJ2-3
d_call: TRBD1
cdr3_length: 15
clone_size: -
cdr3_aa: CASSPTGDRVSTQYF
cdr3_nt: TGTGCCAGCAGCCCGACCGGGGACAGGGTATCGACGCAGTATTTT

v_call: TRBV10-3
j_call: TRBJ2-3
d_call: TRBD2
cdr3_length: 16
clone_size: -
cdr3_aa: CAISEGLAGGQDTQYF
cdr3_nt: TGTGCCATCAGTGAGGGACTAGCGGGGGGGCAAGATACGCAGTATTTT

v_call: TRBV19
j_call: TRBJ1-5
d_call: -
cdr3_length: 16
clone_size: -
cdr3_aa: CASSISNPGGNQPQHF
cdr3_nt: TGTGCCAGTAGTATCTCGAACCCAGGCGGGAATCAGCCCCAGCATTTT

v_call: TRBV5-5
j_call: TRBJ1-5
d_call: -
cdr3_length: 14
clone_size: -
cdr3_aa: CASSHHIQNQPQHF
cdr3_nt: TGTGCCAGCAGCCATCACATACAAAATCAGCCCCAGCATTTT

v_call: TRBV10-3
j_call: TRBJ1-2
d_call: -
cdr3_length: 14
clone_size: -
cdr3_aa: CAISDPGAGYGYTF
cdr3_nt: TGTGCCATCAGTGACCCAGGAGCGGGCTATGGCTACACCTTC